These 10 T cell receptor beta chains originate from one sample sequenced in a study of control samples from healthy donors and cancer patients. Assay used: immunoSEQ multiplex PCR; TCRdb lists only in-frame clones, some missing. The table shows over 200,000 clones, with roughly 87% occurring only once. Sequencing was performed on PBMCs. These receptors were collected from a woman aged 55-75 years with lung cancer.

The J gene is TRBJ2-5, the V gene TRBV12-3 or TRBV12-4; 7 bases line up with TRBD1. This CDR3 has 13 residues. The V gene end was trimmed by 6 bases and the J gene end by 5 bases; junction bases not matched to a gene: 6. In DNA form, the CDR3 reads TGTGCCAGCAGGAAGGGGGCTGCGGAGACCCAGTACTTC. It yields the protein CASRKGAAETQYF.

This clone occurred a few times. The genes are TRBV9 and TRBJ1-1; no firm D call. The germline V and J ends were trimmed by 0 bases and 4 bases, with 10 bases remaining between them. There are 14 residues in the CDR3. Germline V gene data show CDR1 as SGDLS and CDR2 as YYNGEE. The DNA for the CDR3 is TGTGCCAGCAGCGTAGTGGAGAGGAGCACTGAAGCTTTCTTT. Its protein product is CASSVVERSTEAFF.

In nucleotides, the CDR3 is TGTGCCAGCAGTTCCCCAGGGCAAGGAGATACGCAGTATTTT. The encoded protein is CASSSPGQGDTQYF. The chain combines TRBV6-5 with TRBJ2-3, with a possible D match to TRBD1 (5 bases). The CDR3 covers 14 residues. Germline lookup yields CDR1 MNHEY and CDR2 SVGAGI. Trimming shortened V by 4 bases and J by 5 bases, and 13 bases separated the two germline ends.

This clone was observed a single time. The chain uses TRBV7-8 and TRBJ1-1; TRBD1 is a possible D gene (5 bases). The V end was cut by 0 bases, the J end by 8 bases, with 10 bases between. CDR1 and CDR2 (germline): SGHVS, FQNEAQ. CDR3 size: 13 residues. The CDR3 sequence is CASSLALNREAFF. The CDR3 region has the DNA TGTGCCAGCAGCTTAGCGCTGAACAGGGAAGCTTTCTTT.

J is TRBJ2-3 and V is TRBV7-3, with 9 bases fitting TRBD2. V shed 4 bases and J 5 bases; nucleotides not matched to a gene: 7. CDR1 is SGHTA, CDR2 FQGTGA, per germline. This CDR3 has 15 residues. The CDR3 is CASSSGTSSLDTQYF. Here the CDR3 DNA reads TGTGCCAGCAGCTCAGGGACTAGCTCATTAGATACGCAGTATTTT.

CDR3 loop: CASRQGQGAKSPLHF. CDR3 in DNA: TGTGCCAGCCGACAGGGACAGGGGGCAAAGTCACCCCTCCACTTT. The chain joins TRBV6-8 to TRBJ1-6; TRBD1 aligns across 12 bases. Germline values: CDR1 MNHGY, CDR2 SAAAGT. The CDR3 contains 15 residues. J gave up 10 bases and V 8 bases, and 9 bases lay outside the gene matches.

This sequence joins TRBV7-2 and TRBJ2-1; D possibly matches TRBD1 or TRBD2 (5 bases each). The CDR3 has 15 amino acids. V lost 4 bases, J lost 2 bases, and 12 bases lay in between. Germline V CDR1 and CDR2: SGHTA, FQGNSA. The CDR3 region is CASSSWGSPYNEQFF. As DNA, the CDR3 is TGTGCCAGCAGCTCATGGGGGAGTCCCTACAATGAGCAGTTCTTC.

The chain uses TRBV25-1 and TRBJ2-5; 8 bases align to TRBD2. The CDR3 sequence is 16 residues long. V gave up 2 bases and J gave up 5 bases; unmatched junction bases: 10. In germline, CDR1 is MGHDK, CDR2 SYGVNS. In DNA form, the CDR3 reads TGTGCCAGCAGTGAACTGGGGGCGGGAGGAAGGGAGACCCAGTACTTC. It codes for CASSELGAGGRETQYF.

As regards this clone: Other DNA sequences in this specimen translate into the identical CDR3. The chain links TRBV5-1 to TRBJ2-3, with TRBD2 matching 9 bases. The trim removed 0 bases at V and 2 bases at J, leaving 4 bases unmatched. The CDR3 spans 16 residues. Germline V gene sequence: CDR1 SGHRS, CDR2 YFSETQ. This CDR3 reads CASSLASGTFTDTQYF. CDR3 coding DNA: TGCGCCAGCAGCTTGGCTAGCGGGACATTCACAGATACGCAGTATTTT. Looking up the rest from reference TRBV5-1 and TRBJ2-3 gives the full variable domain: KAGVTQTPRYLIKTRGQQVTLSCSPISGHRSVSWYQQTPGQGLQFLFEYFSETQRNKGNFPGRFSGRQFSNSRSEMNVSTLELGDSALYLCASSLASGTFTDTQYFGPGTRLTVL.

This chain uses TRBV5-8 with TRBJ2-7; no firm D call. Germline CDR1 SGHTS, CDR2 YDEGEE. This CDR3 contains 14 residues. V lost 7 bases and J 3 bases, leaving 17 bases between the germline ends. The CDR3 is CASPSPGISYEQYF. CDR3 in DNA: TGTGCCAGCCCCTCACCAGGAATAAGCTACGAGCAGTACTTC.